Detailed here is one T cell receptor beta chain. Its target is not known. TCRdb re-called the reads through MiXCR, storing one row per CDR3 protein. The table has some 590,000 distinct CDR3 sequences, approximately 40% seen once. This specimen comes from a study of T cell repertoires in cytomegalovirus infection. The ends were cut back, 10 bases at V and 6 bases at J, with 19 bases in the middle. There are 14 residues in the CDR3. CDR1 and CDR2 (germline): ENHRY, SYGVKD. The TCR originated in a human donor in good health (CMV status not recorded). Some clones in this sample may be carry-over from other donors' samples. The sequenced sample was cultured PBMCs, obtained from culture after CMV antigen stimulation. V usage is TRBV10-3 and J usage is TRBJ2-1; the D gene is possibly TRBD2 (5 bases). The CDR3 region has the DNA TGTGCCACCCTCCGGGAAGGGCCACGCAATGAGCAGTTCTTC. This translates into CATLREGPRNEQFF.